This is a list of T cell receptor beta chains from one sample in a study of T cell changes during pregnancy in multiple sclerosis. The table came from immunoSEQ multiplex PCR; TCRdb's copy has only in-frame clones and leaves some out. The data show around 26,000 clones, 88% seen once. Sequences were derived from CD4+ T cells from peripheral blood mononuclear cells, sampled in the first trimester of pregnancy. The receptor set was obtained from a female donor in good health, enrolled as a control in a pregnancy study. Each CDR3 is given with its conserved first and last residue. D genes are given only for firm matches. Part of the rows lack a size; the others show once, few, many or a class for expanded clones.

NA,TRBV5-1,NA,TRBJ1-3,TGCGCCAGCAGTTGGGGCCTTACGGGAAACACCATATATTTT,CASSWGLTGNTIYF
NA,TRBV18,NA,TRBJ2-7,TGTGCCAGCTCACCTAACCCTACCCAAAGCTCCTACGAGCAGTACTTC,CASSPNPTQSSYEQYF
NA,TRBV5-1,NA,TRBJ2-7,TGCGCCAGCAGCCCTTTCGGGGGAAGCTCCTACGAGCAGTACTTC,CASSPFGGSSYEQYF
NA,TRBV5-4,NA,TRBJ2-2,TGTGCCAGCAGCTTGGGGGGCAGGGTCGACACCGGGGAGCTGTTTTTT,CASSLGGRVDTGELFF
NA,TRBV19,NA,TRBJ1-5,TGTGCCAGTAGTATAGAAGCACAGGGACGCAATCAGCCCCAGCATTTT,CASSIEAQGRNQPQHF
NA,TRBV19,NA,TRBJ2-1,TGTGCCAGTAGTAACCGACAAGAGCGGCCTGGGGAGTTCTTC,CASSNRQERPGEFF
NA,TRBV2,TRBD1,TRBJ1-5,TGTGCCAGCAGGAGTGGACAGGGGAGCAATCAGCCCCAGCATTTT,CASRSGQGSNQPQHF
NA,TRBV15,TRBD1,TRBJ2-5,TGTGCCACCAGCAGAGACCTTCTCCGGGACAGACAAGAGACCCAGTACTTC,CATSRDLLRDRQETQYF
NA,TRBV2,NA,TRBJ2-2,TGTGCCAGCAGTGTTTCGGGGGGCGTGGGCACCGGGGAGCTGTTTTTT,CASSVSGGVGTGELFF
NA,TRBV18,TRBD1,TRBJ1-3,TGTGCCAGCTCACCTCAACAGGGGACTGGAAACACCATATATTTT,CASSPQQGTGNTIYF
NA,TRBV9,TRBD2,TRBJ2-7,TGTGCCAGCAGCCCTCGACTAGCGGGGGGCTACGAGCAGTACTTC,CASSPRLAGGYEQYF
NA,TRBV5-1,NA,TRBJ1-1,TGCGCCAGCAGCTTGGATCGTATGAACACTGAAGCTTTCTTT,CASSLDRMNTEAFF
few,TRBV2,NA,TRBJ2-5,TGTGCCAGCGTACAAGAGACCCAGTACTTC,CASVQETQYF
NA,TRBV7-6,TRBD1,TRBJ2-1,TGTGCCAGCAGCTTAGGAACAGGGGGTACCAAACACAATGAGCAGTTCTTC,CASSLGTGGTKHNEQFF
NA,TRBV7-9,NA,TRBJ1-2,TGTGCCAGCTCTGCGGATTTCTATGGCTACACCTTC,CASSADFYGYTF
NA,TRBV6-5,NA,TRBJ2-7,TGTGCCAGCAGTCTACGGACAGAACCCCACGAGCAGTACTTC,CASSLRTEPHEQYF
NA,TRBV15,NA,TRBJ2-5,TGTGCCACCAGCAGAGATCCCAGCGGCCAAGAGACCCAGTACTTC,CATSRDPSGQETQYF
NA,TRBV6-5,TRBD1,TRBJ2-2,TGTGCCAGCAGTTACGCCGCAGGGGGAAACACCGGGGAGCTGTTTTTT,CASSYAAGGNTGELFF
NA,TRBV5-6,TRBD1,TRBJ2-5,TGTGCCAGCAGCCGGACCGGGACAGGGGGCTCGGAGACCCAGTACTTC,CASSRTGTGGSETQYF
NA,TRBV10-3,TRBD1,TRBJ1-3,TGTGCCATCAGACAAAACAGGGGGAAGGCTGGAAACACCATATATTTT,CAIRQNRGKAGNTIYF
NA,TRBV6-1,NA,TRBJ1-6,TGTGCCAGCAGAGCGCAGGGTTCACCCCTCCACTTT,CASRAQGSPLHF
NA,TRBV30,NA,TRBJ1-1,TGTGCCTGGAGTGTGGAGGGGCACACTGAAGCTTTCTTT,CAWSVEGHTEAFF
NA,TRBV2,TRBD1,TRBJ2-3,TGTGCCAGCAGCGGGACAGTACCTAACACAGATACGCAGTATTTT,CASSGTVPNTDTQYF
NA,TRBV13,NA,TRBJ1-3,TGTGCCAGCAGCACCAGACAGGACAGCTCTGGAAACACCATATATTTT,CASSTRQDSSGNTIYF
NA,TRBV18,TRBD2,TRBJ2-1,TGTGCCAGCTCACCGACTAGCGGGAATAATGAGCAGTTCTTC,CASSPTSGNNEQFF
once,TRBV18,TRBD1,TRBJ2-7,TGTGCCAGCTCACCACTAGGACAGGGGGGCGAGCAGTACTTC,CASSPLGQGGEQYF
NA,TRBV30,TRBD1,TRBJ1-1,TGTGCCTGGAGTGTCCCCATTAGACAGGGGGGGAACGCTGAAGCTTTCTTT,CAWSVPIRQGGNAEAFF
NA,TRBV30,NA,TRBJ2-6,TGTGCCTGCGCACCCGGGGAGTCTGGGGCCAACGTCCTGACTTTC,CACAPGESGANVLTF
NA,TRBV7-6,TRBD2,TRBJ2-1,TGTGCCAGCAGCTTAGGGACTAGCTCTACTTCTTGGCGATTCTTC,CASSLGTSSTSWRFF
NA,TRBV6-1,TRBD2,TRBJ2-7,TGTGCCAGCAGTGAGACTAGCGGGGGTAACTACGAGCAGTACTTC,CASSETSGGNYEQYF
NA,TRBV2,NA,TRBJ2-2,TGTGCCAGCAGTGAAGCGAGAACCGGGGAGCTGTTTTTT,CASSEARTGELFF
NA,TRBV6-5,TRBD1,TRBJ1-2,TGTGCCAGCAGTCAGGGACAGGGTTCCTCCGGCTACACCTTC,CASSQGQGSSGYTF
NA,TRBV9,TRBD2,TRBJ2-1,TGTGCCAGCAGCGTAGAGCGGGTCCTCGGCGGGGGTATGTACAATGAGCAGTTCTTC,CASSVERVLGGGMYNEQFF
few,TRBV5-4,NA,TRBJ1-5,TGTGCCAGCAGCTTGTTCGGGTCGGGTCAGCCCCAGCATTTT,CASSLFGSGQPQHF
NA,TRBV11-1,NA,TRBJ2-7,TGTGCCAGCAGCTCAGGAGTAGCGGCAACCTACGAGCAGTACTTC,CASSSGVAATYEQYF
NA,TRBV29-1,TRBD1,TRBJ1-3,TGCAGCGTTGCGTCGGACAGGGGCGGAAACACCATATATTTT,CSVASDRGGNTIYF
NA,TRBV28,TRBD2,TRBJ2-1,TGTGCCAGCAGTTTTGGACTAGCGGGAAGGAATGAGCAGTTCTTC,CASSFGLAGRNEQFF
NA,TRBV28,NA,TRBJ1-5,TGTGCCAGCAGTTTATCCAGGGGCAGTCAGCCCCAGCATTTT,CASSLSRGSQPQHF
NA,TRBV5-6,TRBD1,TRBJ2-5,TGTGCCAGCAGCCAGACAGGGGTAGGGCAAGAGACCCAGTACTTC,CASSQTGVGQETQYF
NA,TRBV19,NA,TRBJ2-5,TGTGCCAGTAGTATAGAACTGACTGCTCAAGAGACCCAGTACTTC,CASSIELTAQETQYF
NA,TRBV4-1,NA,TRBJ2-2,TGCGCCAGCAGCCACGTGACTAGTATTACCGGGGAGCTGTTTTTT,CASSHVTSITGELFF
NA,TRBV28,NA,TRBJ1-1,TGTGCCAGCAGTTTTGTCAGGGGCTCGGCTGAAGCTTTCTTT,CASSFVRGSAEAFF
NA,TRBV5-4,TRBD2,TRBJ2-3,TGTGCCAGCAGCTTGGAGGGCGGGAGGGCCAGGGATACGCAGTATTTT,CASSLEGGRARDTQYF
NA,TRBV6-1,NA,TRBJ1-5,TGTGCCAGCAGTGGGCGGACAGCAGGCAATCAGCCCCAGCATTTT,CASSGRTAGNQPQHF
NA,TRBV6-5,TRBD2,TRBJ2-7,TGTGCCAGCAGTTCCCCTAGCGGGGGATCCTACGAGCAGTACTTC,CASSSPSGGSYEQYF
NA,TRBV4-2,NA,TRBJ2-2,TGTGCCAGCAGTTCTGGACTACTAAACACCGGGGAGCTGTTTTTT,CASSSGLLNTGELFF